The 26 T cell receptor beta chains listed next were all sequenced from one sample in a study of T cells in tumors after PD-1 blockade. Assay: immunoSEQ multiplex PCR; the TCRdb copy retains only in-frame clones and omits some. The repertoire holds roughly 25,000 clones, with roughly 80% as singletons. The sample consisted of PBMCs, taken after anti-PD-1 treatment. The source of these receptors is a human donor with basal cell carcinoma.

The chain couples TRBV4-1 to TRBJ2-3; D uncertain. In germline, CDR1 is MGHRA, CDR2 YSYEKL. V shed 1 base and J shed 4 bases, with 9 bases lying between them. There are 14 residues in the CDR3. The CDR3 loop is CASSQAGQADTQYF. The CDR3 DNA sequence: TGCGCCAGCAGCCAAGCGGGTCAGGCAGATACGCAGTATTTT.

This clone was detected a few times. This rearrangement joins TRBV4-1 to TRBJ1-2, with D uncertain. V lost 0 bases and J 4 bases, leaving 12 bases between the germline ends. Germline CDR1 MGHRA, CDR2 YSYEKL. The CDR3 runs 15 residues. The CDR3 nucleotides read TGCGCCAGCAGCCAAGAACACCTCCGGGCCTATGGCTACACCTTC. Translating it yields CASSQEHLRAYGYTF.

This clone was counted a single time. The chain uses TRBV18 and TRBJ1-1, with 7 bases identical to TRBD1. CDR3 size: 14 residues. The germline gives CDR1 KGHSH, CDR2 LQKENI. Trimming removed 6 bases from V and 2 bases from J; junction bases left unmatched: 6. The CDR3 DNA reads as TGTGCCAGCTCCCGCGGACAGGCCAACACTGAAGCTTTCTTT. Protein: CASSRGQANTEAFF.

The chain has TRBV11-3 and TRBJ2-7; D gene ambiguous. This CDR3 has 13 amino acids. V was clipped by 0 bases and J by 4 bases, with 7 bases between them. Germline V gene lookup returns CDR1 SGHNT and CDR2 YENEEA. This chain's CDR3 is CASSLEGQYEQYF. In DNA, the CDR3 is TGTGCCAGCAGCTTAGAGGGTCAGTACGAGCAGTACTTC.

The J gene is TRBJ1-3, the V gene TRBV9; D is perhaps TRBD1 (5 bases). This CDR3 comprises 16 residues. V gave up 2 bases and J gave up 1 base, with 13 bases separating them. CDR1 SGDLS and CDR2 YYNGEE come from the germline V gene. The CDR3 sequence: CASSVAGTYSGNTIYF. The DNA for the CDR3 is TGTGCCAGCAGCGTGGCCGGGACCTATTCTGGAAACACCATATATTTT.

The sample holds a few counts of this clone. The chain couples TRBV12-2 to TRBJ1-4. TRBV12-2 is deemed a pseudogene. This CDR3 has 16 residues. The CDR3: CASRFSRGLMHEKLFF. Written as DNA, the CDR3 is TGTGCAAGTCGCTTTAGCCGCGGGCTTATGCATGAAAAACTGTTTTTT.

This chain links TRBV9 with TRBJ1-1, with D perhaps matching TRBD1 (6 bases). This CDR3 contains 14 residues. The germline V gene encodes CDR1 SGDLS and CDR2 YYNGEE. Trimming shortened V by 0 bases and J by 5 bases, and 11 bases separated the two germline ends. CDR3 protein: CASSVEGRGTEAFF. CDR3 nucleotides: TGTGCCAGCAGCGTAGAGGGCAGGGGTACTGAAGCTTTCTTT.

This chain joins TRBV27 and TRBJ2-1; D is unresolved. V lost 4 bases to trimming and J lost 10 bases, with 17 bases between them. There are 14 residues in the CDR3. Germline V lookup: CDR1 MNHEY, CDR2 SMNVEV (reference sequence). The CDR3 bases are TGTGCCAGCAGTTCCAACCATCTCAGCATAGAGCAGTTCTTC. It codes for CASSSNHLSIEQFF.

This chain uses TRBV4-1 with TRBJ1-2; unclear D gene. The V end was cut by 2 bases, the J end by 4 bases, with 11 bases between. Germline-derived CDR1 and CDR2 are MGHRA and YSYEKL. This CDR3 spans 14 amino acids. Written as DNA, the CDR3 is TGCGCCAGCAGCCAACTCGGCGGGTTCTATGGCTACACCTTC. It encodes CASSQLGGFYGYTF.

V is TRBV10-2 and J is TRBJ2-7; D possibly corresponds to TRBD1 (6 bases). This CDR3 has 15 amino acids. Germline V lookup: CDR1 WSHSY, CDR2 SAAADI. With 4 bases removed from V and 0 bases from J, the gap between germline ends came to 13 bases. The DNA of the CDR3 is TGCGCCAGCAGTGGCCGGACAGACAGCTCCTACGAGCAGTACTTC. As protein: CASSGRTDSSYEQYF.

The genes are TRBV2 and TRBJ1-5; no definite D call. CDR1 is SNHLY and CDR2 is FYNNEI in the germline V gene. V lost 6 bases and J lost 4, with 13 bases in between. This CDR3 is 14 amino acids long. The CDR3 coding sequence is TGTGCCAGCAGGGCGGCACAGAGGAATCAGCCCCAGCATTTT. Its protein product is CASRAAQRNQPQHF.

For this clone: Other DNA sequences in the sample encode the same CDR3. The chain joins TRBV5-1 to TRBJ2-5, with a possible D match to TRBD2 (7 bases). This CDR3 contains 13 residues. Trimming stripped 4 bases from V and 5 bases from J, with 12 bases between. Germline CDR1 SGHRS, CDR2 YFSETQ. The CDR3, as DNA: TGCGCCAGCAGCCCCGAGGGGGGGGAGACCCAGTACTTC. Residues: CASSPEGGETQYF.

This clone was found once. V usage is TRBV9 and J usage is TRBJ2-3; tentatively, D is TRBD2 (5 bases). This CDR3 is built from 15 residues. The germline V gene has CDR1 SGDLS and CDR2 YYNGEE. Between the trimmed V and J ends, which lost 1 base and 2 bases, there was a span of 11 bases. The CDR3: CASSVRAETTDTQYF. The CDR3 nucleotides are TGTGCCAGCAGCGTACGAGCGGAGACCACAGATACGCAGTATTTT.

This clone was recorded a few times. The V gene is TRBV3-1 (or the pseudogene TRBV3-2), the J gene TRBJ2-3; TRBD2 aligns across 8 bases. Unmatched junction bases numbered 6, after V lost 4 bases and J lost 3 bases. The V gene's germline CDR1 is LGHDT and CDR2 YNNKEL (reference sequence). The CDR3 has 15 residues. The CDR3 nucleotides read TGTGCCAGCAGCCCGGGGGGGGCAACGACAGATACGCAGTATTTT. This sequence encodes CASSPGGATTDTQYF.

This rearrangement joins TRBV30 to TRBJ2-5; 7 bases match TRBD2. Germline V gives CDR1 GTSNPN, CDR2 SVGIG (reference sequence). The CDR3 is made up of 16 amino acids. J gave up 2 bases and V 1 base, and 10 bases lay outside the gene matches. The CDR3 protein is CAWSAQWTREQETQYF. In DNA form, the CDR3 reads TGTGCCTGGAGTGCACAATGGACTAGAGAACAAGAGACCCAGTACTTC. Using reference TRBV30 and TRBJ2-5 for the parts outside the CDR3, the full variable domain is SQTIHQWPATLVQPVGSPLSLECTVEGTSNPNLYWYRQAAGRGLQLLFYSVGIGQISSEVPQNLSASRPQDRQFILSSKKLLLSDSGFYLCAWSAQWTREQETQYFGPGTRLLVL.

The chain uses TRBV19 and TRBJ2-4, with 11 bases matching TRBD1. V lost 10 bases to trimming and J lost 2 bases; unmatched junction nucleotides: 10. CDR3 length equals 16 residues. Germline CDR1 LNHDA, CDR2 SQIVND (reference sequence). This CDR3 is CATTDRGRGSKNIQYF. The CDR3 DNA reads as TGTGCCACGACGGACAGGGGGCGCGGATCCAAAAACATTCAGTACTTC.

The V gene is TRBV6-5, the J gene TRBJ2-7, with 11 bases lining up with TRBD2. CDR3 length: 14 amino acids. Per the germline V gene, CDR1 is MNHEY and CDR2 is SVGAGI. Trimming took 8 bases from V and 4 from J; bases not matched to a gene: 7. This CDR3 reads CASGLAGLTYEQYF. The CDR3 nucleotides read TGTGCCAGCGGACTAGCGGGTTTGACGTACGAGCAGTACTTC.

This clone was seen a few times. This chain links TRBV5-4 with TRBJ2-3; D is possibly TRBD2 (6 bases). The CDR3 runs 16 residues. Germline V lookup: CDR1 SGHNT, CDR2 YYREEE (reference sequence). Trimming pared 4 bases from V and 2 bases from J, leaving 17 bases between. This CDR3 reads CASSPSLAATTDTQYF. As DNA, the CDR3 is TGTGCCAGCAGCCCTAGTTTAGCGGCGACCACAGATACGCAGTATTTT.

The rearrangement uses TRBV6-5 and TRBJ1-2; no firm D call. In germline, CDR1 is MNHEY, CDR2 SVGAGI. The CDR3 is made up of 13 amino acids. Trimming cost V 3 bases and J 2 bases, with 7 bases left between them. The CDR3 reads CASSYVQNYGYTF. In nucleotides, the CDR3 is TGTGCCAGCAGTTATGTCCAGAACTATGGCTACACCTTC.

The DNA for the CDR3 is TGTGCCAGCAGCCAACGTCTCTCTCCCTATGGCTACACCTTC. Encoded protein: CASSQRLSPYGYTF. The chain employs TRBV14 and TRBJ1-2; D gene uncertain. From germline, CDR1 is SGHDN and CDR2 FVKESK. Trimming left V 2 bases short and J 4 bases short, with 11 bases between. The CDR3 covers 14 residues.

This chain connects TRBV12-5 to TRBJ2-7, with D possibly matching TRBD2 (6 bases). Germline-derived CDR1 and CDR2 are LGHNT and FRNRAP. This CDR3 has 16 amino acids. Deletions cut 2 bases from V and 6 bases from J, with 20 bases between. DNA for the CDR3: TGTGCTAGTGGTTTGAGCTTTAGCGGTCGAGATGGCGAGCAGTACTTC. This encodes CASGLSFSGRDGEQYF.

The chain's CDR3 is CSVREVAGKNSPLHF. Here the CDR3 DNA reads TGCAGCGTTAGGGAGGTTGCCGGGAAAAATTCACCCCTCCACTTT. The V gene is TRBV29-1, the J gene TRBJ1-6; no clear D. V was shortened by 5 bases and J by 7 bases, with 18 bases between the two germline ends. Germline V gene sequence: CDR1 SQVTM, CDR2 ANQGSEA. This CDR3 is built from 15 residues.

The chain combines TRBV27 with TRBJ1-1, with D possibly TRBD1 on 5 matching bases. This CDR3 spans 14 amino acids. CDR1 is MNHEY, CDR2 SMNVEV, per germline (reference sequence). V was clipped by 3 bases and J by 2 bases, with 10 bases between them. The CDR3 sequence is CASSFTRVNTEAFF. The CDR3 DNA sequence: TGTGCCAGCAGTTTTACCAGGGTTAACACTGAAGCTTTCTTT.

The rearrangement links TRBV6-1 to TRBJ1-5; D remains ambiguous. With 3 bases removed from V and 5 bases from J, the gap between germline ends came to 14 bases. Germline values: CDR1 MNHNS, CDR2 SASEGT. The CDR3 loop spans 15 amino acids. The CDR3 nucleotides read TGTGCCAGCAGTGAGGATAGAGGGAGATATCAGCCCCAGCATTTT. Translated: CASSEDRGRYQPQHF.

The chain couples TRBV7-6 to TRBJ2-5; perhaps TRBD1 as D (6 bases). The CDR3 consists of 13 residues. V lost 4 bases, J lost 3 bases, and 9 bases lay in between. Germline assignment: CDR1 SGHVS and CDR2 FNYEAQ. Here the CDR3 reads CASSYREKETQYF. DNA for the CDR3: TGTGCCAGCAGCTACAGGGAAAAAGAGACCCAGTACTTC.

This clone has just one count. This rearrangement joins TRBV4-1 to TRBJ2-2, with a tentative D call TRBD2 (7 bases). This CDR3 spans 16 amino acids. With 5 bases removed from V and 3 bases from J, the gap between germline ends came to 16 bases. The germline V gene has CDR1 MGHRA and CDR2 YSYEKL. CDR3 amino acids: CASSERGGGYTGELFF. CDR3 in DNA: TGCGCCAGCAGCGAAAGAGGGGGAGGGTACACCGGGGAGCTGTTTTTT.